Listed below are T cell receptor beta chains from one sample, sequenced in a study of CD8+ T cells in alopecia areata. Generated by immunoSEQ multiplex PCR, the TCRdb table keeps only in-frame clones and is missing some. The sample lists around 300,000 clones, 60% occurring once. Sequenced material: CD4+ T cells sorted from blood, taken around week 54, from a patient treated with tofacitinib. All receptors derive from a human donor with alopecia areata. Each CDR3 is given with its conserved first and last residue. A D gene is named only where the DNA matches it firmly. Expanded clones are given a class, and other clones once, few, many or no size at all.

CDR3 | DNA | size | J | D | V | length
CSAGRGQGANGYTF | TGCAGCGCCGGCCGTGGACAGGGGGCCAATGGCTACACCTTC | . | TRBJ1-2 | TRBD1 | TRBV29-1 | 14
CASSRGTPQPYGYTF | TGCGCCAGCAGCCGCGGGACCCCTCAACCGTATGGCTACACCTTC | . | TRBJ1-2 | . | TRBV4-1 | 15
CASSLRGQGLSNTGELFF | TGTGCTAGCAGCTTAAGAGGACAGGGACTCTCAAACACCGGGGAGCTGTTTTTT | . | TRBJ2-2 | TRBD1 | TRBV7-7 | 18
CASSPLGRTIYNEQFF | TGCGCCAGCAGCCCACTCGGACGGACGATTTACAATGAGCAGTTCTTC | once | TRBJ2-1 | . | TRBV4-1 | 16
CSSGRQETQYF | TGCAGCTCCGGCAGGCAAGAGACCCAGTACTTC | . | TRBJ2-5 | . | TRBV29-1 | 11
CASSTRSTQYF | TGTGCCAGTAGTACCCGCTCGACCCAGTACTTC | . | TRBJ2-5 | . | TRBV19 | 11
CAISDYRALGGYEQYF | TGTGCCATCAGTGATTACCGGGCCCTGGGAGGCTACGAGCAGTACTTC | . | TRBJ2-7 | . | TRBV10-3 | 16
CASSRRDISYEQYF | TGTGCCAGCTCACGCCGGGACATCTCCTACGAGCAGTACTTC | . | TRBJ2-7 | . | TRBV18 | 14
CASSYSGAGANVLTF | TGTGCCAGCAGTTACTCGGGGGCTGGGGCCAACGTCCTGACTTTC | . | TRBJ2-6 | . | TRBV6-5 | 15
CSVFRSNTGELFF | TGCAGCGTTTTCAGATCGAACACCGGGGAGCTGTTTTTT | . | TRBJ2-2 | . | TRBV29-1 | 13
CASSSGSGGSNTEAFF | TGCGCCAGCAGCTCAGGAAGCGGGGGTTCGAACACTGAAGCTTTCTTT | few | TRBJ1-1 | . | TRBV5-1 | 16
CASSLIARGYSPLHF | TGTGCCAGCAGTTTAATAGCTCGGGGGTATTCACCCCTCCACTTT | . | TRBJ1-6 | . | TRBV27 | 15
CASSLQGAHYGYTF | TGCGCCAGCAGCTTACAGGGCGCCCACTATGGCTACACCTTC | few | TRBJ1-2 | . | TRBV5-1 | 14
CASSSPGEKNIQYF | TGTGCCAGTAGTTCCCCGGGAGAAAAAAACATTCAGTACTTC | few | TRBJ2-4 | . | TRBV19 | 14
CASSFSSNTEAFF | TGTGCCAGCAGCTTCAGTTCGAACACTGAAGCTTTCTTT | . | TRBJ1-1 | . | TRBV5-5 | 13
CASSEQPLDRASYNEQFF | TGTGCCAGCAGTGAGCAACCTCTCGACAGGGCCTCCTACAATGAGCAGTTCTTC | . | TRBJ2-1 | TRBD1 | TRBV25-1 | 18
CASSSDSNFSPLHF | TGTGCCAGCAGTTCAGACAGCAATTTTTCACCCCTCCACTTT | . | TRBJ1-6 | . | TRBV27 | 14
CASSLSGDGYTF | TGTGCCAGCAGCTTGTCCGGGGATGGCTACACCTTC | once | TRBJ1-2 | . | TRBV5-4 | 12
CASSKDRGAAKNIQYF | TGTGCCAGCAGCAAGGACAGGGGCGCAGCCAAAAACATTCAGTACTTC | few | TRBJ2-4 | TRBD1 | TRBV6-6 | 16
CATSRAITGASNQPQHF | TGTGCCACCAGCAGAGCAATCACCGGGGCGAGCAATCAGCCCCAGCATTTT | . | TRBJ1-5 | . | TRBV15 | 17
CAWSWMVMNTEAFF | TGTGCCTGGAGTTGGATGGTAATGAACACTGAAGCTTTCTTT | . | TRBJ1-1 | . | TRBV30 | 14
CAWTGASTNEKLFF | TGTGCCTGGACTGGAGCATCAACTAATGAAAAACTGTTTTTT | once | TRBJ1-4 | . | TRBV30 | 14
CASSVDGNYGYTF | TGTGCCAGCAGCGTCGACGGAAACTATGGCTACACCTTC | few | TRBJ1-2 | . | TRBV5-4 | 13
CASSVVGTGELFF | TGTGCCAGCAGCGTAGTTGGGACCGGGGAGCTGTTTTTT | . | TRBJ2-2 | . | TRBV9 | 13